This TCR beta chain stems from a study of T-cell reconstitution after alpha-beta-depleted transplantation in children (dated by TCRdb to about 2016). Background for the entire study: T-cell immune reconstitution after TCRalphabeta/CD19-depleted allogeneic hematopoietic cell transplantation in children was quantitatively tracked in the study by means of TCR repertoire profiling.

The library was generated by PCR. Sequenced using an Illumina HiSeq 2500. To normalize quantification of the TCRbeta repertoire, the TCR libraries were built with molecular barcoding that relied on unique molecular identifiers. TCRdb took the public reads, trimmed them with fastp at Q25, ran MiXCR for clone calling and kept in-frame beta chains. Each entry is one CDR3 protein sequence, shown with its most common DNA and genes. The sample table contains over 200,000 distinct CDR3 sequences; only one count was recorded for roughly 11% of them. Of the sample, 28% is held by the ten largest clones. The table lists this clonotype with many counts. Its antigen is still unknown. No base quality values were provided; no much bigger clone lies one nucleotide off. General conclusions and limits of the study: In some patients, the high TCRbeta diversity seen at day 60 was put down to recipient T cells and intrathymic progenitors that had survived conditioning. The apparently early alphabetaT-cell count recovery about two months after transplant was reportedly dependent on only several hundred rapidly expanded clones derived from non-depleted graft cells. Over subsequent months, a decline in hyperexpanded clone frequencies was noted, and after one year, T-cell counts and TCRbeta diversity were mostly ascribed to newly produced T cells.

The intended sense of this specimen's treatment or condition label: allogeneic hematopoietic cell transplantation with graft depleted of TCRalphabeta T cells and CD19 B cells. Transplant recipients were children who received TCRalphabeta/CD19-depleted allogeneic hematopoietic cell grafts. This receptor was taken from a child younger than two with acute myeloid leukemia, due to receive a stem cell transplant. The sample was PBMCs, taken before TCRalphabeta/CD19-depleted stem cell transplant.

The CDR3: CASSVFTGQTYNEQFF. The DNA sequence is TGCGCCAGCAGCGTGTTTACGGGACAGACATACAATGAGCAGTTCTTC. Recombination joined TRBV5-1 with TRBJ2-1, and 7 bases in between align with TRBD1. CDR1 is given as SGHRS and CDR2 as YFSETQ, both from the germline V gene. The CDR3 measures 16 amino acids from cysteine to phenylalanine. Only the CDR3 DNA stays, 48 bases, in frame from base 1. V is trimmed back by 4 bases and J by 4 bases, and the junction contains 11 bases that no gene match accounts for.